Listed below are T cell receptor beta chains from one sample, sequenced in a study of shared clonotypes between healthy human individuals. The assay was immunoSEQ multiplex PCR, and TCRdb's table has in-frame clones only and misses some. The repertoire consists of over 1.4 million clones, with approximately 96% occurring once and the leading ten covering 1% to 1.5%. Sequencing input: naive CD4+ T cells sorted from blood. The receptors stem from a young man in good health. The CDR3 runs from the conserved cysteine through the conserved F or W. Fields, in order: V gene, D gene, CDR3 protein. A D gene is named only where the DNA matches it firmly.

TRBV5-1 | TRBD1 | CASRTGTGVRYGYTF
TRBV7-9 | - | CASSLEGTGQSKTQYF
TRBV2 | TRBD2 | CASARLAGTDTQYF
TRBV28 | TRBD2 | CASSLIAGGPGEQFF
TRBV12-5 | TRBD2 | CAETSGRETQYF
TRBV15 | - | CATSSSWETEQFF
TRBV11-2 | TRBD1 | CASSLWDRGLQTQYF
TRBV2 | TRBD2 | CASRVSGNTDTQYF
TRBV29-1 | TRBD1 | CSVEVIRTGFSHDTQYF
TRBV11-2 | - | CASSTWDEQFF
TRBV10-3 | - | CAISGERTSFQETQYF
TRBV5-1 | - | CASSFYRPLEAGELFF
TRBV6-5 | TRBD2 | CASSYTVAGTNEQYF
TRBV6-6 | TRBD1 | CASSYSTGAHYGYTF
TRBV2 | - | CASNEGVRTGELFF
TRBV21-1 | - | CASSMAGAGANVLTF
TRBV7-2 | TRBD2 | CASSRWTSGNYNEQFF
TRBV27 | - | CASSRWTDDEAQYF
TRBV5-1 | - | CASSPGQTQETQYF
TRBV5-6 | - | CASSLRLAGRWAGNTIYF
TRBV19 | TRBD1 | CASTNDRGVFTEAFF
TRBV12-5 | TRBD2 | CASGLASGSYEQYF
TRBV11-2 | - | CASSFGSSETQYF
TRBV6-1 | TRBD1 | CATQWTGAYTGELFF
TRBV30 | TRBD1 | CAWSRDRANYGYTF
TRBV29-1 | TRBD1 | CSVEVLTGPTEAFF
TRBV2 | TRBD2 | CASRGLAGGNNEQFF
TRBV29-1 | TRBD2 | CSGQHSGTPTRTDTQYF
TRBV4-3 | TRBD2 | CASSQVTSGLGADTQYF
TRBV2 | - | CASRIGGTRNTEAFF
TRBV23-1 | - | CASSPTGPNYGYTF
TRBV25-1 | TRBD2 | CASSTSGPISSYNEQFF
TRBV10-3 | TRBD1 | CAISAPGGSGYEQYF
TRBV7-2 | TRBD2 | CASSFWGGQYF
TRBV19 | TRBD2 | CAARGDRGTQYF
TRBV2 | - | CASSGGAGRNQPQHF
TRBV4-2 | TRBD2 | CASSQGGAGAGGSNEQFF
TRBV7-9 | - | CASSPAYEQYF
TRBV2 | TRBD2 | CASSERFLAGVNEQYF
TRBV28 | TRBD2 | CASSESSGIKDEQYF